This T cell receptor (beta chain) was identified in a study of T cell changes during pregnancy in multiple sclerosis. Produced via immunoSEQ multiplex PCR; TCRdb's table is partial and in-frame only. This table has 40,000 to 50,000 clones, around 93% appearing once. Germline CDR1 and CDR2: SGHRS and YFSETQ. This CDR3 has 17 residues. Trimming cost V 0 bases and J 4 bases; bases outside gene matches: 10. This receptor was obtained from a female donor with multiple sclerosis, enrolled in a pregnancy study. The sequenced sample was CD4+ T cells from peripheral blood mononuclear cells, obtained in the third trimester of pregnancy. The chain has TRBV5-1 and TRBJ2-5; 9 nucleotides match TRBD1. CDR3 in amino acids: CASSLVLTGGGGETQYF. CDR3 nucleotide sequence: TGCGCCAGCAGCTTGGTGTTGACAGGGGGGGGAGGAGAGACCCAGTACTTC.